The rows below give T cell receptor beta chains drawn from one sample of a study of T cell responses to AZD1222 COVID-19 vaccine. Profiling relied on immunoSEQ multiplex PCR, and the TCRdb table lists in-frame clones only, not all of them. The sample lists around 70,000 clones, around 84% seen once, with roughly 22% in the top ten. Here the sequenced sample was peripheral blood, taken on day 0 of AZD1222 vaccination. The source is an adult in good health. The CDR3 runs from the conserved cysteine through the conserved F or W. The D gene is left open where the match is weak. Clone sizes are given selectively: once, few, many, or a class where the clone is expanded.

V	D	size	J	CDR3	DNA
TRBV6-5	TRBD1	NA	TRBJ1-6	CASSYQGTGRNSPLHF	TGTGCCAGCAGTTACCAAGGGACAGGGAGAAATTCACCCCTCCACTTT
TRBV12-5	NA	NA	TRBJ1-2	CASGLANYGYTF	TGTGCTAGTGGTTTGGCTAACTATGGCTACACCTTC
TRBV5-1	TRBD2	NA	TRBJ2-5	CASSTSGAQETQYF	TGCGCCAGCAGCACTAGCGGGGCACAAGAGACCCAGTACTTC
TRBV5-1	NA	NA	TRBJ1-1	CASSPTDGTVGFF	TGCGCCAGCAGCCCAACCGACGGCACAGTCGGTTTCTTT
TRBV5-1	NA	NA	TRBJ2-1	CASSEELVSSYNEQFF	TGCGCCAGCAGCGAAGAACTAGTTAGCTCCTACAATGAGCAGTTCTTC
TRBV25-1	NA	NA	TRBJ2-7	CASSERYEQYF	TGTGCCAGCAGTGAACGATACGAGCAGTACTTC
TRBV12-5	TRBD1	NA	TRBJ2-7	CASGTICAPLWYPSLWDRTYEQYF	TGTGCTAGTGGTACAATTTGTGCTCCTCTGTGGTACCCTTCTCTGTGGGACAGAACCTACGAGCAGTACTTC
TRBV11-3	NA	NA	TRBJ2-7	CASSPEGLEQYF	TGTGCCAGCAGCCCAGAAGGACTCGAGCAGTACTTC
TRBV19	NA	NA	TRBJ1-5	CASSKLGAAQPQHF	TGTGCCAGTAGTAAACTAGGGGCAGCTCAGCCCCAGCATTTT
TRBV10-3	NA	NA	TRBJ1-3	CAISESSEGDGNTIYF	TGTGCCATCAGTGAGTCGTCGGAAGGGGATGGAAACACCATATATTTT
TRBV6-5	NA	NA	TRBJ2-6	CASSYQGTGANVLTF	TGTGCCAGCAGTTATCAGGGGACTGGGGCCAACGTCCTGACTTTC
TRBV5-1	TRBD2	NA	TRBJ2-3	CASSFGTSGRALADTQYF	TGCGCCAGCAGCTTTGGGACTAGCGGGAGGGCCCTGGCAGATACGCAGTATTTT
TRBV18	TRBD1	once	TRBJ1-3	CASSPGGTAGNTIYF	TGTGCCAGCTCACCGGGGGGGACAGCTGGAAACACCATATATTTT
TRBV7-9	NA	NA	TRBJ1-1	CASRWGRHTEAFF	TGTGCCAGCAGATGGGGACGGCACACTGAAGCTTTCTTT
TRBV29-1	NA	NA	TRBJ2-4	CSVEGRGVRNIQYF	TGCAGCGTTGAGGGCAGGGGAGTCAGGAACATTCAGTACTTC
TRBV6-4	TRBD2	once	TRBJ2-3	CASSPDGLAGGTDTQYF	TGTGCCAGCAGCCCCGACGGCCTAGCGGGGGGGACAGATACGCAGTATTTT
TRBV2	TRBD1	NA	TRBJ2-3	CASSSDRNPSTDTQYF	TGTGCCAGCAGTTCGGACAGGAACCCTAGCACAGATACGCAGTATTTT
TRBV5-4	NA	NA	TRBJ2-1	CASSLWDKLGREQFF	TGTGCCAGCAGCTTGTGGGACAAGTTGGGCCGTGAGCAGTTCTTC
TRBV5-5	NA	NA	TRBJ1-1	CASSRADGNTEAFF	TGTGCCAGCAGCCGGGCGGACGGGAACACTGAAGCTTTCTTT
TRBV4-2	NA	NA	TRBJ1-5	CASSQGEVHQPQHF	TGTGCCAGCAGCCAAGGGGAGGTTCATCAGCCCCAGCATTTT
TRBV5-5	NA	NA	TRBJ1-2	CASSSQTGGGYTF	TGTGCCAGCAGCTCCCAAACCGGAGGTGGCTACACCTTC
TRBV10-3	TRBD1	NA	TRBJ2-2	CAISGRGQDTGELFF	TGTGCCATCAGTGGCAGGGGGCAGGACACCGGGGAGCTGTTTTTT
TRBV7-3	NA	NA	TRBJ1-3	CASSPNFGNTIYF	TGTGCCAGCAGCCCTAATTTTGGAAACACCATATATTTT
TRBV5-4	NA	once	TRBJ1-1	CASSLLGTEAFF	TGTGCCAGCAGCTTGCTAGGGACTGAAGCTTTCTTT
TRBV7-6	NA	NA	TRBJ1-1	CASSPFGAFF	TGTGCCAGCAGCCCTTTCGGAGCTTTCTTT
TRBV7-9	TRBD1	NA	TRBJ1-2	CASSSGQRAVGGYTF	TGTGCCAGCAGCTCGGGACAGAGGGCCGTTGGAGGCTACACCTTC
TRBV18	NA	NA	TRBJ2-7	CASSRERVTYEQYF	TGTGCCAGCTCACGTGAGCGGGTTACCTACGAGCAGTACTTC
TRBV19	NA	NA	TRBJ1-5	CASSWDRGNQPQHF	TGTGCCAGTAGCTGGGATCGGGGCAATCAGCCCCAGCATTTT
TRBV5-1	NA	NA	TRBJ1-1	CASSLQGTNTEAFF	TGCGCCAGCAGCTTGCAGGGGACTAACACTGAAGCTTTCTTT
TRBV27	NA	NA	TRBJ1-1	CANFGDTEAFF	TGTGCCAACTTCGGGGACACTGAAGCTTTCTTT
TRBV7-6	NA	NA	TRBJ1-1	CASSLGPPNTEAFF	TGTGCCAGCAGCTTGGGACCGCCGAACACTGAAGCTTTCTTT
TRBV29-1	NA	NA	TRBJ1-2	CSVDTLGGVGYTF	TGCAGCGTTGATACTTTGGGCGGAGTAGGCTACACCTTC